This paragraph covers one T cell receptor (beta chain) sequence. Its antigen is unknown. The germline CDR1 and CDR2 sequences are MNHEY and SVGAGI. CDR3 size: 13 residues. Trimming removed 4 bases at V and 9 bases at J, with 10 bases between. The sample belongs to a study of T cell responses to AZD1222 COVID-19 vaccine. Sequencing was performed with immunoSEQ multiplex PCR; in TCRdb, only in-frame clones are kept and a portion is missing. Here the sample spans about 160,000 clones, about 92% being singletons. Study-wide results and caveats: Regions 160-218 and 743-854 dominated among vaccine-associated CD4 TCRs spanning spike. Clonal diversity may have been underestimated in mostly white British donors. Only a handful of AZD1222 recipients tested seropositive at baseline.

The sequence was obtained from an adult in good health. The rearrangement uses TRBV6-5 and TRBJ1-6; a possible D gene is TRBD1 (5 bases). This specimen consisted of peripheral blood, obtained on day 0 of AZD1222 vaccination. The CDR3 bases are TGTGCCAGCAGTTCCGGACATCCTTCACCCCTCCACTTT. Amino acids: CASSSGHPSPLHF.